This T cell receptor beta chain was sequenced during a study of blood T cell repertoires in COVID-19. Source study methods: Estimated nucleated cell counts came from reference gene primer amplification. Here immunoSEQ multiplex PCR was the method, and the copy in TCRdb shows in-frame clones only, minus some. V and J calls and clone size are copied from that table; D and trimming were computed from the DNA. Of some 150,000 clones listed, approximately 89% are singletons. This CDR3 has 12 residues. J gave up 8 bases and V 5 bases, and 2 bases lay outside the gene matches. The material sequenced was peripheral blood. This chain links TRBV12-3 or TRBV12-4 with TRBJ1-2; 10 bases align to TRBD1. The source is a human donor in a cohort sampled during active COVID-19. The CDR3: CASSPTGGGYTF. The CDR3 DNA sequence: TGTGCCAGCAGTCCGACAGGGGGCGGCTACACCTTC.